These T cell receptor beta chains were read from a single sample in a study of molecular identifiers for immune sequencing clone quantification. MiXCR, applied by TCRdb to the PCR reads, yields one record per CDR3 protein. The sample lists approximately 40,000 distinct CDR3 sequences, approximately 17% occurring once. The material sequenced was naive CD8+ T cells from blood, with Jurkat cell RNA spiked in. The receptor set was obtained from a human donor in good health. Some libraries in this study had Jurkat cell RNA spiked in. The CDR3 runs from the conserved cysteine through the conserved F or W. D genes are given only for firm matches. A row's size may be missing; if present it is once, few, many or a size class.

abundance: many
v_gene: TRBV13
j_gene: TRBJ1-4
d_gene: NA
CDR3aa: CASSLSPRSAEKLFF
CDR3nt: TGTGCCAGCAGCTTATCTCCTCGGAGTGCTGAAAAACTGTTTTTT

abundance: few
v_gene: TRBV6-4
j_gene: TRBJ2-2
d_gene: NA
CDR3aa: CASSDGSFTGELFF
CDR3nt: TGTGCCAGCAGTGACGGGAGCTTCACCGGGGAGCTGTTTTTT

abundance: many
v_gene: TRBV7-9
j_gene: TRBJ2-3
d_gene: NA
CDR3aa: CASSPPTVLSTDTQYF
CDR3nt: TGTGCCAGCAGCCCCCCGACAGTTCTGAGCACAGATACGCAGTATTTT

abundance: NA
v_gene: TRBV28
j_gene: TRBJ2-1
d_gene: NA
CDR3aa: CASSLLSARWWQSTDYNEQFF
CDR3nt: TGTGCCAGCAGTTTACTTTCCGCGCGGTGGTGGCAGAGCACCGACTACAATGAGCAGTTCTTC

abundance: few
v_gene: TRBV4-1
j_gene: TRBJ2-1
d_gene: NA
CDR3aa: CASSQDDYSYNEQFF
CDR3nt: TGCGCCAGCAGCCAAGATGACTATTCCTACAATGAGCAGTTCTTC

abundance: many
v_gene: TRBV24-1
j_gene: TRBJ2-2
d_gene: TRBD2
CDR3aa: CATSEGLAGGTGELFF
CDR3nt: TGTGCCACCAGTGAGGGACTAGCGGGAGGCACCGGGGAGCTGTTTTTT

abundance: NA
v_gene: TRBV3-1
j_gene: TRBJ2-1
d_gene: NA
CDR3aa: CASSQALNTYNEQFF
CDR3nt: TGTGCCAGCAGCCAAGCACTAAACACCTACAATGAGCAGTTCTTC

abundance: once
v_gene: TRBV27
j_gene: TRBJ2-7
d_gene: TRBD2
CDR3aa: CASSPGGTTYEQYF
CDR3nt: TGTGCCAGCAGTCCGGGAGGGACGACCTACGAGCAGTACTTC

abundance: NA
v_gene: TRBV7-9
j_gene: TRBJ2-2
d_gene: NA
CDR3aa: CAGSQTGELFF
CDR3nt: TGTGCCGGCAGCCAAACCGGGGAGCTGTTTTTT

abundance: NA
v_gene: TRBV11-2
j_gene: TRBJ2-5
d_gene: NA
CDR3aa: CASSLVDGGYQETQYF
CDR3nt: TGTGCCAGCAGCTTAGTGGACGGAGGGTACCAAGAGACCCAGTACTTC

abundance: NA
v_gene: TRBV20-1
j_gene: TRBJ2-7
d_gene: NA
CDR3aa: CSASVGDSSYEQYF
CDR3nt: TGCAGTGCTAGTGTGGGGGATAGCTCCTACGAGCAGTACTTC

abundance: many
v_gene: TRBV6-4
j_gene: TRBJ2-1
d_gene: NA
CDR3aa: CASSEGPGGYEQFF
CDR3nt: TGTGCCAGCAGTGAGGGCCCTGGAGGCTATGAGCAGTTCTTC

abundance: many
v_gene: TRBV7-2
j_gene: TRBJ2-1
d_gene: TRBD2
CDR3aa: CASSLMVAGASWDEQFF
CDR3nt: TGTGCCAGCAGCTTAATGGTAGCGGGCGCCTCTTGGGATGAGCAGTTCTTC